This note documents a single T cell receptor beta chain sequence. Its target is unknown. At one end, the junction sequence differs from germline, possibly due to a read error. The data stem from a study of cytomegalovirus exposure and HLA in healthy donors. Study at large: There were some 380 genotyped donors. Of these, 81% fell in the genetic ancestry cluster associated with self-reported Caucasian donors.

With 60 Vbeta and 13 Jbeta primers, the PCR was carried out. Original analysis: A follow-up analysis tallied 73 million or so unique TCR beta chains, about 11 million shared. Assay: immunoSEQ multiplex PCR; the TCRdb copy retains only in-frame clones and omits some. D and trimming were read from the DNA, whereas the V and J calls and clone size are those reported in that table. Of hundreds of thousands of clones in the sample, almost 80% are singletons; the top ten hold 1.5% to 2%. Study-level results: In a later analysis, TCR beta V- and J-gene trimming was associated with a missense DCLRE1C variant.

This CDR3 is 18 amino acids long. From germline, CDR1 is KGHSH and CDR2 LQKENI. This clonotype originated in a man between 18 and 35 years old in good health and CMV-seronegative. V is TRBV18 and J is TRBJ2-2, with 8 bases lining up with TRBD2. The sequenced sample was PBMCs. For the CDR3, the DNA is TGTGCCAGCTCCCCACTCTTGCGGGAGGCACTGAAAACCGGGGAGCTGTTTTTT. This codes for CASSPLLREALKTGELFF.